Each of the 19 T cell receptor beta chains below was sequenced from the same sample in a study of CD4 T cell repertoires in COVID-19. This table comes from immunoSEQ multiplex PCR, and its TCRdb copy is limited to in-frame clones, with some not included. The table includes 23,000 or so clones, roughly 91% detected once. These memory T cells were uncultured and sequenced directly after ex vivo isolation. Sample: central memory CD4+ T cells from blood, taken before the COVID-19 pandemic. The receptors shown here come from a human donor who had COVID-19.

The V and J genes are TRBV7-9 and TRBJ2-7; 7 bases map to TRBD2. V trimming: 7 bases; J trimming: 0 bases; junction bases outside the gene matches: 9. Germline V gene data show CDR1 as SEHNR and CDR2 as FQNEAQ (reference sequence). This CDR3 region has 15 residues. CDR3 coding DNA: TGTGCCAGCATCGGGAGCGGGACCAGCTCCTACGAGCAGTACTTC. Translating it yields CASIGSGTSSYEQYF.

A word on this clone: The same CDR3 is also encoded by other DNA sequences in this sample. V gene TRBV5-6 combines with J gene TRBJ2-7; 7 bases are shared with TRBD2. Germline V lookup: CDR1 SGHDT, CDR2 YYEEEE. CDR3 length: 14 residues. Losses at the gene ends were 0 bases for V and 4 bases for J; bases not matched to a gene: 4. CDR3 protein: CASSLVGGWYEQYF. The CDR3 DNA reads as TGTGCCAGCAGCTTGGTGGGAGGGTGGTACGAGCAGTACTTC. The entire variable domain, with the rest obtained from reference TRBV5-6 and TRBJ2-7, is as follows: DAGVTQSPTHLIKTRGQQVTLRCSPKSGHDTVSWYQQALGQGPQFIFQYYEEEERQRGNFPDRFSGHQFPNYSSELNVNALLLGDSALYLCASSLVGGWYEQYFGPGTRLTVT.

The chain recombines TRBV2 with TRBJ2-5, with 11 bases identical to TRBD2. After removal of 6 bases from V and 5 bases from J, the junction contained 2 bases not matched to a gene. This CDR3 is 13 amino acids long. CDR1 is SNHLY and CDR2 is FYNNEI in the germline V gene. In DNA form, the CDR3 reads TGTGCCAGCAGGGCTAGCGGGGGGGAGACCCAGTACTTC. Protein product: CASRASGGETQYF.

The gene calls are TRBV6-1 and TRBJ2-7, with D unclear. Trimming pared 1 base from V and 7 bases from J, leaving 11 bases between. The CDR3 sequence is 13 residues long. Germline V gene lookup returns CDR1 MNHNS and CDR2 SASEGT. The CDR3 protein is CASSEDPLEEQYF. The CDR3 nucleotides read TGTGCCAGCAGTGAAGACCCTTTGGAGGAGCAGTACTTC.

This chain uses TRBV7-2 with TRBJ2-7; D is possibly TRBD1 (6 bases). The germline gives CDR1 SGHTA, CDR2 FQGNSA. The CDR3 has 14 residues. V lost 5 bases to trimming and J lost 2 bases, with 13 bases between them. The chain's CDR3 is CASSKHGQTYEQYF. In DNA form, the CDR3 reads TGTGCCAGCAGCAAACACGGACAGACCTACGAGCAGTACTTC.

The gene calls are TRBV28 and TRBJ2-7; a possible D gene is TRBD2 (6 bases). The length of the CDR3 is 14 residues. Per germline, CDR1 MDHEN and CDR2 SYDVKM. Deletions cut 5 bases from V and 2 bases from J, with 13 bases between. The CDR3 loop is CASSTPGVPYEQYF. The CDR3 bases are TGTGCCAGCAGTACCCCGGGGGTTCCCTACGAGCAGTACTTC.

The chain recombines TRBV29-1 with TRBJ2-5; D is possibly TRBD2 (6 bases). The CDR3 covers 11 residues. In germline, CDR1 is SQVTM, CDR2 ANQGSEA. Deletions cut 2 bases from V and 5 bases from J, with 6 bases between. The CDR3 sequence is CSVELAETQYF. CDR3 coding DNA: TGCAGCGTTGAACTAGCGGAGACCCAGTACTTC.

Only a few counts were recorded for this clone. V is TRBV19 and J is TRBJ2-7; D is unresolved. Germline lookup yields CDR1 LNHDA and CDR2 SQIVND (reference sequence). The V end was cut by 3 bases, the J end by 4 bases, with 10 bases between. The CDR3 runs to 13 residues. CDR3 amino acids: CASSIGIRYEQYF. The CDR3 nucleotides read TGTGCCAGTAGTATTGGCATCAGGTACGAGCAGTACTTC.

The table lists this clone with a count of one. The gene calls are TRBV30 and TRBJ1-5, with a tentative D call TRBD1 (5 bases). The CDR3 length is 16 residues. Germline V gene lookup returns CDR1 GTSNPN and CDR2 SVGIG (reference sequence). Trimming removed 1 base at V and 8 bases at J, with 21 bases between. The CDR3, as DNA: TGTGCCTGGAGTGAAACCGGGACCCAAGGGAGGAAGCCCCAGCATTTT. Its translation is CAWSETGTQGRKPQHF. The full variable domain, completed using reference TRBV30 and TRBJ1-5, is SQTIHQWPATLVQPVGSPLSLECTVEGTSNPNLYWYRQAAGRGLQLLFYSVGIGQISSEVPQNLSASRPQDRQFILSSKKLLLSDSGFYLCAWSETGTQGRKPQHFGDGTRLSIL.

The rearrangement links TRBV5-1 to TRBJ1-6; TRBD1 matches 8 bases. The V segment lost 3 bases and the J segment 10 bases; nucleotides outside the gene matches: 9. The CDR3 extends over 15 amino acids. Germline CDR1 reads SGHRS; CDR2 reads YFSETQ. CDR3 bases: TGCGCCAGCAGCTGGGCGACAGGGGTAGAATCACCCCTCCACTTT. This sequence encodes CASSWATGVESPLHF.

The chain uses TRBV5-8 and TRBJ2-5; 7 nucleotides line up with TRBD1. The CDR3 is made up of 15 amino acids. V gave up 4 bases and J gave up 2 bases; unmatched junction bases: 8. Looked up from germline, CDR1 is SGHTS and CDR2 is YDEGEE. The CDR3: CASSQTGVKQETQYF. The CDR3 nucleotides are TGTGCCAGCAGCCAAACAGGGGTCAAGCAAGAGACCCAGTACTTC.

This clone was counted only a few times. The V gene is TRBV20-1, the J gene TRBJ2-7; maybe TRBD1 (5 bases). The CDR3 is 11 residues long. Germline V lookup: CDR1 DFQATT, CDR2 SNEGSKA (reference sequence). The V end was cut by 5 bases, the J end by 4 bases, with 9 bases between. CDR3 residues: CSAHDRYEQYF. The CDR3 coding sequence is TGCAGTGCTCACGACAGATACGAGCAGTACTTC.

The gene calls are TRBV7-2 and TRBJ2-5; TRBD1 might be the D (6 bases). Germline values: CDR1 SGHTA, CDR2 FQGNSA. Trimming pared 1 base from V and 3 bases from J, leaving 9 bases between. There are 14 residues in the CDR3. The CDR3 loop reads CASSLEQGEETQYF. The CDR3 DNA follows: TGTGCCAGCAGCTTAGAACAGGGAGAAGAGACCCAGTACTTC.

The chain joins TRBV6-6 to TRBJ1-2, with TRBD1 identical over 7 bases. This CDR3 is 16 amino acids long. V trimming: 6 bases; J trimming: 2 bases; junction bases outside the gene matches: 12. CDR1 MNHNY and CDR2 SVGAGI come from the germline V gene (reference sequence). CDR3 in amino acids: CASSSVRQGLNYGYTF. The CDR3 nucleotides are TGTGCCAGCAGCTCCGTTAGACAGGGCCTGAACTATGGCTACACCTTC.

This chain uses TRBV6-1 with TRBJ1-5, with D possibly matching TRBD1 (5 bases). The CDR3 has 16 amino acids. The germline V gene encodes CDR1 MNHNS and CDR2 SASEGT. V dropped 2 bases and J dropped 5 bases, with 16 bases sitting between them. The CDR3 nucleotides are TGTGCCAGCAGTGAAAGTCGACAGAGGTGGGATCAGCCCCAGCATTTT. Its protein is CASSESRQRWDQPQHF.

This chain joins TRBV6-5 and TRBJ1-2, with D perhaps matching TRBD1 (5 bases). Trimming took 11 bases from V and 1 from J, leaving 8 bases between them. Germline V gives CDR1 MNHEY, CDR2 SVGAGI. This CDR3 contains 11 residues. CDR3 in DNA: TGTGCCGCGGGGGGTAACTATGGCTACACCTTC. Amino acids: CAAGGNYGYTF.

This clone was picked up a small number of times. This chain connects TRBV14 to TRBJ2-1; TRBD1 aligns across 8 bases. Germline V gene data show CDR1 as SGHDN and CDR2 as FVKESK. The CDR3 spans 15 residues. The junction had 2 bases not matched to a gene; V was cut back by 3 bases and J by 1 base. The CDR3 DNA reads TGTGCCAGCAGCCAGAGGACAGGGTCCTACAATGAGCAGTTCTTC. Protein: CASSQRTGSYNEQFF.

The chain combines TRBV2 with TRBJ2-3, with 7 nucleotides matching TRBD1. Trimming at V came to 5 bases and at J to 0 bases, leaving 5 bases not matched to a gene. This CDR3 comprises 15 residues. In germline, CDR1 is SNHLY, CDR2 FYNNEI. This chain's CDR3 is CASSPQGKSTDTQYF. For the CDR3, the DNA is TGTGCCAGCAGTCCACAGGGGAAAAGCACAGATACGCAGTATTTT. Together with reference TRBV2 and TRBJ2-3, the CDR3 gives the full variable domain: EPEVTQTPSHQVTQMGQEVILRCVPISNHLYFYWYRQILGQKVEFLVSFYNNEISEKSEIFDDQFSVERPDGSNFTLKIRSTKLEDSAMYFCASSPQGKSTDTQYFGPGTRLTVL.

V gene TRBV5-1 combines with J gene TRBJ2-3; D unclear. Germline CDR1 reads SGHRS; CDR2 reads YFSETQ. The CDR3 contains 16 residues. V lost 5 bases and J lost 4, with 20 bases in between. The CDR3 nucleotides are TGCGCCAGCAGATCACTACCTGACCTCAAAGCAGATACGCAGTATTTT. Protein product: CASRSLPDLKADTQYF.